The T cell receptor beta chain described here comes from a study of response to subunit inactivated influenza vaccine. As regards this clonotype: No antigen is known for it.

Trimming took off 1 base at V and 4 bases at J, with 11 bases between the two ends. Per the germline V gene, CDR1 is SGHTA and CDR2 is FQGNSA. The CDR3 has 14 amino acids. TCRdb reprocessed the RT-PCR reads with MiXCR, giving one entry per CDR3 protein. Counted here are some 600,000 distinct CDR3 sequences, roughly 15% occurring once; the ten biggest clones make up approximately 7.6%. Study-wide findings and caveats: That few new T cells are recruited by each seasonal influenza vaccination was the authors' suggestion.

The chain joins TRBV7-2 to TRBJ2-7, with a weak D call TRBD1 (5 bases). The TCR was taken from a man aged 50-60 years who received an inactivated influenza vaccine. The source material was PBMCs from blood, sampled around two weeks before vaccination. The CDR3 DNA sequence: TGTGCCAGCAGCTTAGGGGGCACATTATACGAGCAGTACTTC. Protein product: CASSLGGTLYEQYF.